This TCR beta chain was recorded in a study of T cell responses to AZD1222 COVID-19 vaccine. Findings of the study overall: Donors in the cohort were predominantly white British and more often female, and clonal diversity was possibly underestimated. No repertoire was sampled before or during the peak T cell response, only after it.

Turning to this clone: Antigen unknown.

Sequenced by immunoSEQ multiplex PCR; TCRdb stores in-frame clones only, minus some. This sample has 140,000 to 150,000 clones, with approximately 91% found just once. The CDR3 is 16 amino acids. CDR1 and CDR2 (germline): MNHEY, SMNVEV (reference sequence). V shed 5 bases, J shed 11 bases, and the junction held 17 bases outside the gene matches. Source: peripheral blood, taken 28 days after the second AZD1222 dose. The receptor was isolated from an adult who received the AZD1222 COVID-19 vaccine. The chain carries TRBV27 and TRBJ1-1, with 10 bases matching TRBD1. Written as DNA, the CDR3 is TGTGCCAGCAGTCACATCCGGGACAGGGGCCCCGTTTGGGCTTTCTTT. This gives the protein CASSHIRDRGPVWAFF.